This TCR beta chain came from a study of control samples from healthy donors and cancer patients. Germline V gene data show CDR1 as SGHTA and CDR2 as FQGNSA. The germline V and J ends were trimmed by 5 bases and 2 bases, with 13 bases remaining between them. This CDR3 contains 15 residues. The repertoire was sequenced with immunoSEQ multiplex PCR; TCRdb's copy has only in-frame clones and lacks some. The sample lists roughly 120,000 clones, around 89% occurring once. The genes are TRBV7-2 and TRBJ1-5, with D unresolved. The sequencing sample was made of blood. This TCR derives from a man over 45 in good health. The CDR3 coding sequence is TGTGCCAGCAGCCCCCAGAGAGGCGGCAATCAGCCCCAGCATTTT. Translated, it gives CASSPQRGGNQPQHF.